One sample yielded the 19 T cell receptor beta chains listed below, sequenced in a study of T cell responses to AZD1222 COVID-19 vaccine. Clones were sequenced by immunoSEQ multiplex PCR, and TCRdb holds only the in-frame ones, with some missing. This table holds 80,000 to 95,000 clones, about nine tenths found once. The specimen was peripheral blood, collected 28 days after the second AZD1222 dose. The receptors shown here come from an adult who received the AZD1222 COVID-19 vaccine.

V gene TRBV24-1 combines with J gene TRBJ1-2, with D uncertain. This CDR3 has 11 amino acids. Trimming shortened V by 4 bases and J by 8 bases, and 7 bases separated the two germline ends. From germline, CDR1 is KGHDR and CDR2 SFDVKD. CDR3 region: CATSDLEGYTF. CDR3 DNA: TGTGCCACCAGTGACCTGGAGGGCTACACCTTC.

This chain connects TRBV6-5 to TRBJ1-6, with TRBD1 matching 8 bases. Per germline, CDR1 MNHEY and CDR2 SVGAGI. The V and J ends lost 6 bases and 6 bases, in that order; junction bases with no gene match: 4. The length of the CDR3 is 14 residues. The CDR3 region is CASRPGTGNSPLHF. For the CDR3, the DNA is TGTGCCAGCAGACCCGGGACAGGTAATTCACCCCTCCACTTT.

The chain recombines TRBV6-1 with TRBJ2-4; 7 nucleotides line up with TRBD1. This CDR3 is built from 17 residues. V dropped 3 bases and J dropped 2; count of bases not matched to a gene: 10. Germline assignment: CDR1 MNHNS and CDR2 SASEGT. The CDR3 nucleotides read TGTGCCAGCAGTGAGCTACAGGGGAGTAGCACCAAAAACATTCAGTACTTC. Its translation is CASSELQGSSTKNIQYF.

The chain recombines TRBV4-2 with TRBJ1-4; TRBD1 matches 9 bases. Germline V lookup: CDR1 LGHNA, CDR2 YNFKEQ. V was clipped by 4 bases and J by 5 bases; unmatched bases: 5. The CDR3 is made up of 15 amino acids. The CDR3, as DNA: TGTGCCAGCAGCCCGACCGGGACAGGGAATGAAAAACTGTTTTTT. As protein: CASSPTGTGNEKLFF.

This rearrangement joins TRBV5-1 to TRBJ2-2; TRBD1 might be the D (5 bases). Deletions cut 5 bases from V and 2 bases from J, with 13 bases between. The CDR3 length is 15 residues. Germline V gives CDR1 SGHRS, CDR2 YFSETQ. DNA for the CDR3: TGCGCCAGCAGGCGAGACGGACAAAACACCGGGGAGCTGTTTTTT. It specifies CASRRDGQNTGELFF.

The rearrangement links TRBV10-3 to TRBJ2-1; 7 nucleotides agree with TRBD1. The CDR3 loop spans 14 amino acids. The V and J ends lost 4 bases and 12 bases, in that order; junction bases with no gene match: 12. The germline V gene encodes CDR1 ENHRY and CDR2 SYGVKD. As DNA, the CDR3 is TGTGCCATCAGTGGACAGGGATTTACCGACGGGCAGTTCTTC. Translation: CAISGQGFTDGQFF.

This chain uses TRBV19 with TRBJ1-2, with D hard to call. V was cut by 1 base and J by 4 bases, with 10 bases left in between. The CDR3 extends over 14 amino acids. CDR1 and CDR2 from the germline V gene are LNHDA and SQIVND (reference sequence). CDR3 region: CASSIGGILYGYTF. The CDR3 region has the DNA TGTGCCAGTAGTATAGGCGGCATACTCTATGGCTACACCTTC.

The chain uses TRBV7-8 and TRBJ1-5; 7 bases agree with TRBD1. V lost 5 bases, J lost 3 bases, and 7 bases stayed unmatched. Germline V gene lookup returns CDR1 SGHVS and CDR2 FQNEAQ. The CDR3 spans 15 residues. The CDR3 here is CASSLGQVDNQPQHF. CDR3 nucleotides: TGTGCCAGCAGCCTCGGACAGGTCGACAATCAGCCCCAGCATTTT.

The rearrangement links TRBV29-1 to TRBJ1-1; D not certain. Trimming took 2 bases from V and 0 from J, leaving 10 bases between them. This CDR3 contains 14 residues. Germline CDR1 reads SQVTM; CDR2 reads ANQGSEA. The CDR3 is CSVESRLMNTEAFF. The CDR3 DNA is TGCAGCGTTGAATCCAGGCTCATGAACACTGAAGCTTTCTTT. The whole variable domain, remainder taken from reference TRBV29-1 and TRBJ1-1, is SAVISQKPSRDICQRGTSLTIQCQVDSQVTMMFWYRQQPGQSLTLIATANQGSEATYESGFVIDKFPISRPNLTFSTLTVSNMSPEDSSIYLCSVESRLMNTEAFFGQGTRLTVV.

The V and J genes are TRBV2 and TRBJ1-5; a weak D match, TRBD1 (5 bases). The V gene lost 4 bases and the J gene lost 6 bases, with 10 bases spanning the gap. The germline CDR1 and CDR2 sequences are SNHLY and FYNNEI. The CDR3 covers 13 residues. DNA for the CDR3: TGTGCCAGCAGTGTAGAGGGACGTCAGCCCCAGCATTTT. This encodes CASSVEGRQPQHF. Drawing the rest from reference TRBV2 and TRBJ1-5, the complete variable domain is EPEVTQTPSHQVTQMGQEVILRCVPISNHLYFYWYRQILGQKVEFLVSFYNNEISEKSEIFDDQFSVERPDGSNFTLKIRSTKLEDSAMYFCASSVEGRQPQHFGDGTRLSIL.

V gene TRBV7-2 combines with J gene TRBJ2-2; the D gene is possibly TRBD1 (6 bases). This CDR3 is 14 amino acids long. V gave up 5 bases and J gave up 4 bases, with 11 bases separating them. Per the germline V gene, CDR1 is SGHTA and CDR2 is FQGNSA. CDR3 nucleotides: TGTGCCAGCAGCCCTCAGGGGCTCACCGGGGAGCTGTTTTTT. Translated, it gives CASSPQGLTGELFF.

The J gene is TRBJ1-2, the V gene TRBV5-6; no clear D. CDR1 and CDR2 from the germline V gene are SGHDT and YYEEEE. The CDR3 totals 12 residues. V was trimmed by 7 bases and J by 2 bases, leaving 9 bases between them. The CDR3 nucleotides read TGTGCCAGCGGCTGGACGAACTATGGCTACACCTTC. Translated, it gives CASGWTNYGYTF.

This sequence joins TRBV5-6 and TRBJ1-6; 12 bases fit TRBD1. The CDR3 spans 14 residues. V lost 0 bases and J lost 12; bases outside the gene matches: 1. The germline CDR1 and CDR2 sequences are SGHDT and YYEEEE. The CDR3 is CASSLGDRGQPLHF. CDR3 DNA: TGTGCCAGCAGCTTGGGGGACAGGGGGCAACCCCTCCACTTT.

The rearrangement joins TRBV4-1 to TRBJ2-7; maybe TRBD1 (5 bases). This CDR3 region has 15 residues. Per germline, CDR1 MGHRA and CDR2 YSYEKL. Trimming left V 5 bases short and J 1 base short, with 15 bases between. DNA of the CDR3: TGCGCCAGCAGCGAAGGGGTCTTCAGTTCCTACGAGCAGTACTTC. Translated, it gives CASSEGVFSSYEQYF.

The chain links TRBV9 to TRBJ2-5; tentative D call: TRBD1 (5 bases). V was shortened by 0 bases and J by 2 bases, with 11 bases between the two germline ends. Germline values: CDR1 SGDLS, CDR2 YYNGEE. CDR3 length: 15 residues. The CDR3 loop reads CASSVGKGNQETQYF. The CDR3 DNA sequence: TGTGCCAGCAGCGTAGGAAAGGGGAATCAAGAGACCCAGTACTTC.

The rearrangement links TRBV19 to TRBJ1-1, with D possibly matching TRBD1 (5 bases). This CDR3 has 13 amino acids. Trimming stripped 7 bases from V and 1 base from J, with 10 bases between. From germline, CDR1 is LNHDA and CDR2 SQIVND (reference sequence). For the CDR3, the DNA is TGTGCCAGTACTCGACAGTCGAACACTGAAGCTTTCTTT. It encodes CASTRQSNTEAFF.

V usage is TRBV18 and J usage is TRBJ2-1, with D possibly being TRBD1 or TRBD2 (6 bases each). CDR1 and CDR2 from the germline V gene are KGHSH and LQKENI. V lost 2 bases to trimming and J lost 9 bases, with 14 bases between them. The CDR3 is made up of 14 amino acids. The CDR3 loop is CASSPDPGAVEQFF. CDR3 DNA: TGTGCCAGCTCACCAGATCCGGGGGCTGTTGAGCAGTTCTTC.

J is TRBJ1-5 and V is TRBV10-2; the match to TRBD1 covers 7 bases. V lost 8 bases, J lost 4 bases, and 8 bases stayed unmatched. Germline values: CDR1 WSHSY, CDR2 SAAADI. The CDR3 runs to 14 residues. The CDR3 sequence: CASPSSDRNQPQHF. The DNA of the CDR3 is TGCGCCAGCCCCTCTTCGGACAGGAATCAGCCCCAGCATTTT.

This clone turned up a few times. The V call is TRBV7-3, the J call TRBJ2-4; D may correspond to TRBD1 or TRBD2 (5 bases each). This CDR3 comprises 16 residues. Germline V gene data show CDR1 as SGHTA and CDR2 as FQGTGA. V lost 2 bases and J lost 6, with 17 bases in between. The CDR3 region has the DNA TGTGCCAGCAGCTTACTTCATGGGGGTATCGGAAACATTCAGTACTTC. Its protein is CASSLLHGGIGNIQYF. Based on the CDR3 plus reference TRBV7-3 and TRBJ2-4, the full variable domain is GAGVSQTPSNKVTEKGKYVELRCDPISGHTALYWYRQSLGQGPEFLIYFQGTGAADDSGLPNDRFFAVRPEGSVSTLKIQRTERGDSAVYLCASSLLHGGIGNIQYFGAGTRLSVL.